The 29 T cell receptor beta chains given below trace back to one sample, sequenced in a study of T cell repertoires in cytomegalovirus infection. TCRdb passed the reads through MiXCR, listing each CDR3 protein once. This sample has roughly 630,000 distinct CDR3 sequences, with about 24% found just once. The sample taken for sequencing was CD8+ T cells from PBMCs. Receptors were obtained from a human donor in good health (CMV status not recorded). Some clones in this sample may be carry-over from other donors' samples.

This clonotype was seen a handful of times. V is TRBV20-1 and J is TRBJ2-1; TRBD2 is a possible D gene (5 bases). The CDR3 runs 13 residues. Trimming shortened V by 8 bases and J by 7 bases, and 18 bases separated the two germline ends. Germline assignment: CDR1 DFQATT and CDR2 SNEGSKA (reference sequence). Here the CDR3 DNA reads TGCAGTCCCCGGATTAGAGAGGGTAATGAGCAGTTCTTC. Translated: CSPRIREGNEQFF.

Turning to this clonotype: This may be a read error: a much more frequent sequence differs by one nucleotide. CDR3 nucleotide sequence: TGTGCCAACAGCTCCCGGACAGGCCCTTCCTACGAGCAGTACTTC. Its translation: CANSSRTGPSYEQYF. The chain employs TRBV7-6 and TRBJ2-7; TRBD1 matches at 7 bases. The CDR3 sequence is 15 residues long. Germline loops: CDR1 SGHVS, CDR2 FNYEAQ.

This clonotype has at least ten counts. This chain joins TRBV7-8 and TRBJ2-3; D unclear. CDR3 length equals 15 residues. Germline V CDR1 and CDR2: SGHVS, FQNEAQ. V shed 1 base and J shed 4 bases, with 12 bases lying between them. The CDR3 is CASSLDWQNADTQYF. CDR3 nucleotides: TGTGCCAGCAGCTTAGATTGGCAGAACGCAGATACGCAGTATTTT. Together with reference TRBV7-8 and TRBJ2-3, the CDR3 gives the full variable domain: GAGVSQSPRYKVAKRGQDVALRCDPISGHVSLFWYQQALGQGPEFLTYFQNEAQLDKSGLPSDRFFAERPEGSVSTLKIQRTQQEDSAVYLCASSLDWQNADTQYFGPGTRLTVL.

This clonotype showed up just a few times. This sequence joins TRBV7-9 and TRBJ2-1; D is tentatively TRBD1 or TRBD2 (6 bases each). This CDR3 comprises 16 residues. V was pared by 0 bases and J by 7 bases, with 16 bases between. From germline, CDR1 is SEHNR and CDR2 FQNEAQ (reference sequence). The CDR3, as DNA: TGTGCCAGCAGCTTAGCGTTGGGGGGCATCTCGAATGAGCAGTTCTTC. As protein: CASSLALGGISNEQFF.

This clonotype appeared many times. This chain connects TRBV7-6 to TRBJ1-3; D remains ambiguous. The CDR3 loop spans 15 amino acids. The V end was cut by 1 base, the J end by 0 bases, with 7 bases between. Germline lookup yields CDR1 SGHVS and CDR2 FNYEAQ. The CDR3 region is CASSLDSYSGNTIYF. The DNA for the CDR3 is TGTGCCAGCAGCTTAGACAGCTACTCTGGAAACACCATATATTTT.

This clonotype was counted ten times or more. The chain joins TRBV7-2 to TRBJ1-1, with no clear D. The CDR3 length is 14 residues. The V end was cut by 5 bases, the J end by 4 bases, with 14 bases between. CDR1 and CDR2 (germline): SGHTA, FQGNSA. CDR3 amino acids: CASSLSGVSTEAFF. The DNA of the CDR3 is TGTGCCAGCAGCCTCTCGGGCGTGAGCACTGAAGCTTTCTTT. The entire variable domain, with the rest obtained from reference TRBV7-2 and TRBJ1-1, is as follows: GAGVSQSPSNKVTEKGKDVELRCDPISGHTALYWYRQSLGQGLEFLIYFQGNSAPDKSGLPSDRFSAERTGGSVSTLTIQRTQQEDSAVYLCASSLSGVSTEAFFGQGTRLTVV.

The CDR3 spells CASSHSGKNTGELFF. The CDR3 region has the DNA TGTGCCAGCAGCCATTCCGGGAAGAACACCGGGGAGCTGTTTTTT. The V call is TRBV3-1, the J call TRBJ2-2, with a weak D call TRBD2 (5 bases). The CDR3 is 15 amino acids. The V gene lost 3 bases and the J gene lost 1 base, with 9 bases spanning the gap. CDR1 is LGHDT, CDR2 YNNKEL, per germline (reference sequence).

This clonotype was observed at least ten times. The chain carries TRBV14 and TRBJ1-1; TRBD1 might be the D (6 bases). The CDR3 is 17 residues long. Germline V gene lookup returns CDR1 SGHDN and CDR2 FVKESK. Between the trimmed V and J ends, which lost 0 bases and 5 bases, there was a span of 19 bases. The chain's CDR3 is CASSQEGRGLHGTEAFF. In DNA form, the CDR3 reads TGTGCCAGCAGCCAAGAAGGCAGGGGCCTTCACGGAACTGAAGCTTTCTTT. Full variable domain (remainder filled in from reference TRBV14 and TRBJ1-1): EAGVTQFPSHSVIEKGQTVTLRCDPISGHDNLYWYRRVMGKEIKFLLHFVKESKQDESGMPNNRFLAERTGGTYSTLKVQPAELEDSGVYFCASSQEGRGLHGTEAFFGQGTRLTVV.

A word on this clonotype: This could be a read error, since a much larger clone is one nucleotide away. The CDR3 sequence is CVSSLPVEQFF. In DNA, the CDR3 is TGTGTCAGCAGCTTACCAGTTGAGCAGTTCTTC. V is TRBV7-9 and J is TRBJ2-1; D gene ambiguous. Germline V gene sequence: CDR1 SEHNR, CDR2 FQNEAQ (reference sequence). The CDR3 spans 11 residues.

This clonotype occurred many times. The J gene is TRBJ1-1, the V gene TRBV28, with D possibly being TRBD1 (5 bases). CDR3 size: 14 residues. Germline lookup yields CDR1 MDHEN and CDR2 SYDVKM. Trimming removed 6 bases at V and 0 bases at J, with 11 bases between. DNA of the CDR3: TGTGCCAGCAGCCCCGGGACGGTGAACACTGAAGCTTTCTTT. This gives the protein CASSPGTVNTEAFF.

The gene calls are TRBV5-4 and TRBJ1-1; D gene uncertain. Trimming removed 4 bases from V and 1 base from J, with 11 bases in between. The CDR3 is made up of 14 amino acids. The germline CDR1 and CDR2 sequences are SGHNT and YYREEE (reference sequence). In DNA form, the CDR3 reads TGTGCCAGCAGCATCTCGGGAGGGAACACTGAAGCTTTCTTT. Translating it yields CASSISGGNTEAFF.

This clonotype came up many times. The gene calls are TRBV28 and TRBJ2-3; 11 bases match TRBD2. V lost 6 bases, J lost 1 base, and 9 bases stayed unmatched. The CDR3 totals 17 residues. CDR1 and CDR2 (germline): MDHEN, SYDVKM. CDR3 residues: CASSLIAGGRRTDTQYF. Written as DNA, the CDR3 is TGTGCCAGCAGCCTCATAGCGGGGGGGCGGCGCACAGATACGCAGTATTTT.

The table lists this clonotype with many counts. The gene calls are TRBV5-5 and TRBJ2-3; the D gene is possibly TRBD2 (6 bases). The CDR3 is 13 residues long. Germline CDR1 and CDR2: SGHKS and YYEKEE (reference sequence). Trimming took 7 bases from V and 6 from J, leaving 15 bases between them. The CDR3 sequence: CASSRREGDTQYF. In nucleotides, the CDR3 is TGTGCCAGCTCCCGGCGGGAAGGGGATACGCAGTATTTT.

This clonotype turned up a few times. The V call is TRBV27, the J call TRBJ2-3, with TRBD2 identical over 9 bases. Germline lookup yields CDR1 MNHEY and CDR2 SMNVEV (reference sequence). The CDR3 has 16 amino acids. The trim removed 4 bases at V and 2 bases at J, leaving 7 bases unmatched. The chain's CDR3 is CASSSSSGEFTDTQYF. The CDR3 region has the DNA TGTGCCAGCAGTTCTTCTAGCGGGGAATTCACAGATACGCAGTATTTT.

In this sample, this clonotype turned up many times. DNA for the CDR3: TGTGCCAGCAGCTTAGCGACTAGCCGTCAAGAGACCCAGTACTTC. Translated, it gives CASSLATSRQETQYF. The gene calls are TRBV7-8 and TRBJ2-5; TRBD2 matches at 7 bases. V lost 0 bases and J lost 2; bases outside the gene matches: 3. The germline V gene has CDR1 SGHVS and CDR2 FQNEAQ. The CDR3 is made up of 15 amino acids.

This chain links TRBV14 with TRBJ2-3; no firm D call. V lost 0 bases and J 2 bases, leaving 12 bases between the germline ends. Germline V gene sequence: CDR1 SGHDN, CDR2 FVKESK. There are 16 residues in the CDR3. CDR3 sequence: CASSQDDDPFTDTQYF. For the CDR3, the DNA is TGTGCCAGCAGCCAAGATGACGACCCCTTCACAGATACGCAGTATTTT.

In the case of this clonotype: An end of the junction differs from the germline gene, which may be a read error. CDR3 sequence reads: CVSSLGLEQFF. Here the CDR3 DNA reads TGTGTCAGCAGCTTGGGACTGGAGCAGTTCTTC. The rearrangement links TRBV7-8 to TRBJ2-1; possibly TRBD2 for D (6 bases). Germline V CDR1 and CDR2: SGHVS, FQNEAQ. This CDR3 contains 11 residues.

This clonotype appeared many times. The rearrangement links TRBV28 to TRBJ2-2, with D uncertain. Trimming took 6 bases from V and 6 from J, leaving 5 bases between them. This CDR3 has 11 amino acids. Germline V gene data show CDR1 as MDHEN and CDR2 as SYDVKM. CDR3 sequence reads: CASSPPGELFF. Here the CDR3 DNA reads TGTGCCAGCAGCCCCCCCGGGGAGCTGTTTTTT.

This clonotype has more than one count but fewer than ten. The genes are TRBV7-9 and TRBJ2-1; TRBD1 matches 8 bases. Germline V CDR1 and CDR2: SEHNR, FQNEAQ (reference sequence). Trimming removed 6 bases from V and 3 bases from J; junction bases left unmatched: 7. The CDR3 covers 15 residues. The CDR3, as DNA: TGTGCCAGCAGATCCGGGACAGGCTACTACAATGAGCAGTTCTTC. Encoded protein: CASRSGTGYYNEQFF.

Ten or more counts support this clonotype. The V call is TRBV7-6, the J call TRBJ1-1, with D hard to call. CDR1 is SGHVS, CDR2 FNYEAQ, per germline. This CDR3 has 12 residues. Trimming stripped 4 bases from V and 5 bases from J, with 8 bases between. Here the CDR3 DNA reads TGTGCCAGCAGCTCCCAAAAGACTGAAGCTTTCTTT. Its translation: CASSSQKTEAFF. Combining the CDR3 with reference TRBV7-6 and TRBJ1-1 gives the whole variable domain GAGVSQSPRYKVTKRGQDVALRCDPISGHVSLYWYRQALGQGPEFLTYFNYEAQQDKSGLPNDRFSAERPEGSISTLTIQRTEQRDSAMYRCASSSQKTEAFFGQGTRLTVV.

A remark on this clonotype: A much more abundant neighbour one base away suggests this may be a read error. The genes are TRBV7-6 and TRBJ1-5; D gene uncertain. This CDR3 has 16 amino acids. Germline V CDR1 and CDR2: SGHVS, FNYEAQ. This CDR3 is CVSSRAVGLGNQPQHF. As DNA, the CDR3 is TGTGTCAGCAGCCGAGCGGTGGGTTTGGGCAATCAGCCCCAGCATTTT.

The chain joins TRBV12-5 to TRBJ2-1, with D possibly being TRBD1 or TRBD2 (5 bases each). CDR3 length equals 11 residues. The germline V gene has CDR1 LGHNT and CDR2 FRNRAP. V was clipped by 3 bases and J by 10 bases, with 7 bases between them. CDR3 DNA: TGTGCTAGTGGTTTCCGGGACGAGCAGTTCTTC. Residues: CASGFRDEQFF.

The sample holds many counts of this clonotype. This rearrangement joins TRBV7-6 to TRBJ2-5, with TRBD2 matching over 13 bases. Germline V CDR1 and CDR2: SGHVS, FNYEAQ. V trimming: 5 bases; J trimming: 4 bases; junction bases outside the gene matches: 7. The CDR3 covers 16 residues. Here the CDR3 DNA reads TGTGCCAGCAGCGGTCGGACTAGCGGGGGTGGAGAGACCCAGTACTTC. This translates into CASSGRTSGGGETQYF.

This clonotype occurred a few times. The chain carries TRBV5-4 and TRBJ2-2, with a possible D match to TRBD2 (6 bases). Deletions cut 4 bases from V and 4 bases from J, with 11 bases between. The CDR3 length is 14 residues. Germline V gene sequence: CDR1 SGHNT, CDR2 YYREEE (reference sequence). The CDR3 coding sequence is TGTGCCAGCAGCGCGTCCGGGGGCACCGGGGAGCTGTTTTTT. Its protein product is CASSASGGTGELFF.

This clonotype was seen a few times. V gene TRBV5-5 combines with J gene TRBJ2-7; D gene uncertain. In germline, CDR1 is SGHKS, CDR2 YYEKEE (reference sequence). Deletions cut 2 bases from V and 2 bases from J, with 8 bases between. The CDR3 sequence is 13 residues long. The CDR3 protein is CASSFDTPYEQYV. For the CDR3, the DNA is TGTGCCAGCAGCTTCGACACCCCCTACGAGCAGTACGTC.

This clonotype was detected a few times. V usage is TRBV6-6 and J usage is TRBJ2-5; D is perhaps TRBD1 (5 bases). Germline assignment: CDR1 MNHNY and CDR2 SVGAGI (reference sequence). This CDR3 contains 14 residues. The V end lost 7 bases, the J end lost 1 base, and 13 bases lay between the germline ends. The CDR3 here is CASTLGQAQETQYF. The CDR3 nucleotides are TGTGCCAGCACCTTGGGGCAGGCCCAAGAGACCCAGTACTTC.

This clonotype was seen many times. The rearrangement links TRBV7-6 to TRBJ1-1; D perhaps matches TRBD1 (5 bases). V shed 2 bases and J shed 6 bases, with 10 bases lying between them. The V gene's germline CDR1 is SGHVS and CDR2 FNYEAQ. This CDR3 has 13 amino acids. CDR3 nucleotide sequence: TGTGCCAGCAGCTTATGGGGGGTCGCTGAAGCTTTCTTT. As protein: CASSLWGVAEAFF.

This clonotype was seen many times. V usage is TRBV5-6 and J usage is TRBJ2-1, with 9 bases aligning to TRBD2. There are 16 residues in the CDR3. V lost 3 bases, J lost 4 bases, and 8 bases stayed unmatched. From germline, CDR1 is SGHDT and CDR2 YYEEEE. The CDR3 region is CASSYPRGGGYNEQFF. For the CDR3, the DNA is TGTGCCAGCAGCTACCCCCGCGGGGGGGGGTACAATGAGCAGTTCTTC.

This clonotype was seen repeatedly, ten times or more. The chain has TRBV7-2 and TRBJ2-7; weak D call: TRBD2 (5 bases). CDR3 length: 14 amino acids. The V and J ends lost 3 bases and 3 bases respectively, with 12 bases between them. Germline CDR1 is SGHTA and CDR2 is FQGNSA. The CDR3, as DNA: TGTGCCAGCAGCTTCGGACTGAGAGACTACGAGCAGTACTTC. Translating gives CASSFGLRDYEQYF.